Below are 16 T cell receptor beta chains sequenced from a single sample in a study of cytomegalovirus exposure and HLA in healthy donors. PCR amplification relied on 60 Vbeta primers (plus 13 Jbeta primers). Sequencing was performed with immunoSEQ multiplex PCR; in TCRdb, only in-frame clones are kept and a portion is missing. Seen here are 150,000 to 200,000 clones, around 80% observed once, and the top ten hold roughly 2%. Sequences were obtained from PBMCs. These receptors were taken from a man aged 40-49 years in good health and CMV-seronegative.

This chain joins TRBV4-1 and TRBJ1-1; D is unclear. This CDR3 contains 14 residues. V lost 1 base to trimming and J lost 3 bases, with 9 bases between them. CDR1 is MGHRA, CDR2 YSYEKL, per germline. Written as DNA, the CDR3 is TGCGCCAGCAGCCAAGGGCGCGGTGACACTGAAGCTTTCTTT. It is translated as CASSQGRGDTEAFF.

The table lists this clone with a few counts. The V and J genes are TRBV23-1 and TRBJ2-7; 11 bases map to TRBD2. TRBV23-1 carries the ORF label, with uncertain function. The CDR3 has 15 amino acids. The V segment lost 4 bases and the J segment 5 bases; nucleotides outside the gene matches: 7. This chain's CDR3 is CASSPIAGGPDEQYF. The CDR3 coding sequence is TGCGCCAGCAGTCCGATAGCGGGAGGGCCCGACGAGCAGTACTTC.

V is TRBV18 and J is TRBJ2-5; 9 bases fit TRBD1. CDR1 and CDR2 from the germline V gene are KGHSH and LQKENI. The junction had 2 bases not matched to a gene; V was cut back by 6 bases and J by 0 bases. The CDR3 is made up of 14 amino acids. CDR3 protein: CASSWTGDQETQYF. The CDR3 DNA sequence: TGTGCCAGCTCGTGGACAGGGGACCAAGAGACCCAGTACTTC.

The chain uses TRBV19 and TRBJ2-1, with 8 positions matching TRBD1. J lost 8 bases, V lost 5 bases, and 14 bases had no gene match. The germline V gene encodes CDR1 LNHDA and CDR2 SQIVND (reference sequence). This CDR3 contains 16 residues. The CDR3 nucleotides are TGTGCCAGTAGTGGGTCCAGGGGGCGCGTTATCGATGAGCAGTTCTTC. Residues: CASSGSRGRVIDEQFF.

The chain carries TRBV5-4 and TRBJ2-1; TRBD1 might be the D (5 bases). The CDR3 covers 13 residues. V lost 6 bases and J lost 4, with 11 bases in between. In germline, CDR1 is SGHNT, CDR2 YYREEE (reference sequence). This chain's CDR3 is CASTQDIYNEQFF. In nucleotides, the CDR3 is TGTGCCAGCACCCAGGACATTTACAATGAGCAGTTCTTC.

This clone appeared once. The rearrangement links TRBV19 to TRBJ2-2; 14 bases are a match to TRBD2. Germline V lookup: CDR1 LNHDA, CDR2 SQIVND (reference sequence). The CDR3 consists of 15 residues. The V gene end was trimmed by 6 bases and the J gene end by 7 bases; junction bases not matched to a gene: 4. The DNA for the CDR3 is TGTGCCAGTAGAGGGACTAGCGGGAGATACGGGGAGCTGTTTTTT. Its translation is CASRGTSGRYGELFF.

The V and J genes are TRBV30 and TRBJ1-5; D is uncertain. Germline-derived CDR1 and CDR2 are GTSNPN and SVGIG (reference sequence). The length of the CDR3 is 13 residues. V was shortened by 2 bases and J by 4 bases, with 9 bases between the two germline ends. As DNA, the CDR3 is TGTGCCTGGAGTCAAGGCGGAAATCAGCCCCAGCATTTT. It encodes CAWSQGGNQPQHF. The full variable domain, in which reference TRBV30 and TRBJ1-5 provide the parts outside the CDR3, is SQTIHQWPATLVQPVGSPLSLECTVEGTSNPNLYWYRQAAGRGLQLLFYSVGIGQISSEVPQNLSASRPQDRQFILSSKKLLLSDSGFYLCAWSQGGNQPQHFGDGTRLSIL.

The rearrangement links TRBV5-4 to TRBJ1-1, with D possibly matching TRBD1 (6 bases). The length of the CDR3 is 15 residues. Germline-derived CDR1 and CDR2 are SGHNT and YYREEE (reference sequence). V was shortened by 0 bases and J by 1 base, with 10 bases between the two germline ends. Here the CDR3 reads CASSLVQGTNTEAFF. The CDR3 DNA is TGTGCCAGCAGCTTGGTACAGGGCACGAACACTGAAGCTTTCTTT.

The chain carries TRBV28 and TRBJ2-5; 7 bases fit TRBD2. The J call may be incorrect, as the DNA end agrees better with TRBJ2-7. The CDR3 is 16 residues long. Germline V lookup: CDR1 MDHEN, CDR2 SYDVKM. The CDR3 reads CASSLSPSGYSYEQYF. The CDR3, as DNA: TGTGCCAGCAGTTTAAGCCCTAGCGGTTATTCCTACGAGCAGTACTTC.

This clone was counted only a few times. This chain joins TRBV2 and TRBJ1-3; D is ambiguous. The germline gives CDR1 SNHLY, CDR2 FYNNEI. The CDR3 consists of 14 residues. Deletions cut 6 bases from V and 0 bases from J, with 9 bases between. The CDR3 is CASRRLLSGNTIYF. CDR3 sequence (DNA): TGTGCCAGCAGGCGACTCCTCTCTGGAAACACCATATATTTT.

The V gene is TRBV13, the J gene TRBJ2-1, with a tentative D call TRBD2 (6 bases). This CDR3 region has 17 residues. In germline, CDR1 is PRHDT, CDR2 FYEKMQ (reference sequence). Trimming took off 1 base at V and 0 bases at J, with 13 bases between the two ends. The CDR3 spells CASSLVGGLNSYNEQFF. The CDR3 DNA sequence: TGTGCCAGCAGCTTAGTGGGCGGACTAAACTCCTACAATGAGCAGTTCTTC.

The CDR3: CASSLAGGFGNEQFF. DNA of the CDR3: TGTGCCAGCAGCTTAGCGGGAGGCTTTGGGAATGAGCAGTTCTTC. V and J are TRBV11-2 and TRBJ2-1; TRBD2 matches 7 bases. Germline values: CDR1 SGHAT, CDR2 FQNNGV. The CDR3 consists of 15 residues. V gave up 1 base and J gave up 7 bases; unmatched junction bases: 7. Full variable domain (remainder filled in from reference TRBV11-2 and TRBJ2-1): EAGVAQSPRYKIIEKRQSVAFWCNPISGHATLYWYQQILGQGPKLLIQFQNNGVVDDSQLPKDRFSAERLKGVDSTLKIQPAKLEDSAVYLCASSLAGGFGNEQFFGPGTRLTVL.

V and J are TRBV5-4 and TRBJ2-5, with D tentatively TRBD1 (5 bases). Trimming stripped 2 bases from V and 4 bases from J, with 9 bases between. This CDR3 comprises 13 residues. Per the germline V gene, CDR1 is SGHNT and CDR2 is YYREEE (reference sequence). The CDR3: CASSFLRGETQYF. The CDR3 nucleotides are TGTGCCAGCAGCTTTCTTAGGGGAGAGACCCAGTACTTC.

This chain links TRBV28 with TRBJ2-3; TRBD2 agrees at 10 bases. This CDR3 has 16 residues. J was trimmed by 6 bases and V by 4 bases; bases with no gene match: 10. Germline CDR1 reads MDHEN; CDR2 reads SYDVKM. Written as DNA, the CDR3 is TGTGCCAGCAGTTACCAGCGGGAGGGCGTTACGGATACGCAGTATTTT. Its protein is CASSYQREGVTDTQYF.

In its sample, this clone was seen a few times. The rearrangement joins TRBV5-1 to TRBJ2-1; D unresolved. Trimming took off 0 bases at V and 5 bases at J, with 6 bases between the two ends. The CDR3 sequence is 13 residues long. The V gene's germline CDR1 is SGHRS and CDR2 YFSETQ. In DNA form, the CDR3 reads TGCGCCAGCAGCTTGGTGGCCGACAATGAGCAGTTCTTC. Residues: CASSLVADNEQFF.

This sequence joins TRBV27 and TRBJ2-2, with 12 bases lining up with TRBD2. Unmatched junction bases numbered 8, after V lost 6 bases and J lost 6 bases. Per the germline V gene, CDR1 is MNHEY and CDR2 is SMNVEV (reference sequence). This CDR3 spans 16 amino acids. This CDR3 reads CASRSSGRARAGELFF. The CDR3 nucleotides are TGTGCCAGCAGATCTAGCGGGAGGGCCAGGGCCGGGGAGCTGTTTTTT.